The next 15 T cell receptor beta chains were all read from a single sample in a study of shared clonotypes between healthy human individuals. Clones were read by immunoSEQ multiplex PCR, and TCRdb kept only the in-frame ones, dropping some. The sample has about 470,000 clones, around 75% seen once. Specimen: PBMCs. The receptors derive from a woman aged 40 to 50 in good health. Some clones in this sample may be carry-over from other donors' samples.

This clone was seen more than once but under ten times. The rearrangement joins TRBV6-1 to TRBJ2-5; D perhaps matches TRBD2 (7 bases). The DNA end lines up better with TRBJ2-7; the J call may be wrong. The CDR3 covers 15 residues. Germline-derived CDR1 and CDR2 are MNHNS and SASEGT. CDR3 region: CASSPRRGASYEQYF. CDR3 DNA sequence: TGTGCCAGCAGTCCTCGACGGGGGGCCTCCTACGAGCAGTACTTC.

V and J are TRBV5-1 and TRBJ2-7; no clear D. This CDR3 contains 13 residues. Between the trimmed V and J ends, which lost 6 bases and 2 bases, there was a span of 12 bases. From germline, CDR1 is SGHRS and CDR2 YFSETQ. The CDR3 DNA reads as TGCGCCAGCACCCCGGGCGGAACCTACGAGCAGTACTTC. This translates into CASTPGGTYEQYF.

The chain uses TRBV7-2 and TRBJ2-1, with no clear D. Germline loops: CDR1 SGHTA, CDR2 FQGNSA. V lost 1 base, J lost 6 bases, and 10 bases lay in between. The CDR3 length is 14 residues. The CDR3 DNA reads TGTGCCAGCAGCTTAGTCCCAATAGCCAATGAGCAGTTCTTC. Protein product: CASSLVPIANEQFF.

This clone was counted a single time. V gene TRBV30 combines with J gene TRBJ1-3; D ambiguous. V was cut by 1 base and J by 8 bases, with 6 bases left in between. Germline V gene lookup returns CDR1 GTSNPN and CDR2 SVGIG (reference sequence). The CDR3 runs to 11 residues. The CDR3 region has the DNA TGTGCCTGGAGTGACGAGGACACCATATATTTT. This encodes CAWSDEDTIYF.

The V gene is TRBV12-5, the J gene TRBJ2-1; a possible D gene is TRBD1 (6 bases). The ends were cut back, 6 bases at V and 9 bases at J, with 15 bases in the middle. The CDR3 loop spans 13 amino acids. Germline V gives CDR1 LGHNT, CDR2 FRNRAP. Here the CDR3 DNA reads TGTGCTAGTGGACTTGGACAGATTGGTGAGCAGTTCTTC. Translating gives CASGLGQIGEQFF.

The chain links TRBV28 to TRBJ2-7, with 11 positions matching TRBD2. Looked up from germline, CDR1 is MDHEN and CDR2 is SYDVKM. The V segment lost 5 bases and the J segment 3 bases; nucleotides outside the gene matches: 6. CDR3 size: 15 residues. CDR3 residues: CASSLPGLAGYEQYF. CDR3 in DNA: TGTGCCAGCAGTCTACCCGGACTAGCGGGCTACGAGCAGTACTTC.

V gene TRBV2 combines with J gene TRBJ2-4; TRBD1 matches at 7 bases. CDR3 length: 13 residues. V shed 7 bases and J 7 bases; nucleotides not matched to a gene: 7. Germline assignment: CDR1 SNHLY and CDR2 FYNNEI. The DNA for the CDR3 is TGTGCCAGCACTCAGGGGGACCTGAACATTCAGTACTTC. Its protein is CASTQGDLNIQYF. Full variable domain (rest looked up from reference TRBV2 and TRBJ2-4): EPEVTQTPSHQVTQMGQEVILRCVPISNHLYFYWYRQILGQKVEFLVSFYNNEISEKSEIFDDQFSVERPDGSNFTLKIRSTKLEDSAMYFCASTQGDLNIQYFGAGTRLSVL.

The chain recombines TRBV9 with TRBJ2-5; the match to TRBD2 covers 7 bases. Germline V lookup: CDR1 SGDLS, CDR2 YYNGEE. This CDR3 comprises 15 residues. V dropped 1 base and J dropped 2; count of bases not matched to a gene: 5. CDR3 DNA: TGTGCCAGCAGCGTATACAGCGGGGATCAAGAGACCCAGTACTTC. Translating gives CASSVYSGDQETQYF.

The chain has TRBV6-1 and TRBJ2-5; D call uncertain. Trimming took 1 base from V and 7 from J, leaving 10 bases between them. In germline, CDR1 is MNHNS, CDR2 SASEGT. The CDR3 consists of 13 residues. CDR3 nucleotides: TGTGCCAGCAGTGAAGGGCTCCCTGGGACCCAGTACTTC. Its translation: CASSEGLPGTQYF.

The rearrangement joins TRBV15 to TRBJ1-2, with 8 bases lining up with TRBD1. Germline CDR1 reads LNHNV; CDR2 reads YYDKDF (reference sequence). V shed 0 bases, J shed 4 bases, and the junction held 1 base outside the gene matches. This CDR3 contains 14 residues. Here the CDR3 DNA reads TGTGCCACCAGCAGAGACAGGGGGCTCTATGGCTACACCTTC. It is translated as CATSRDRGLYGYTF.

The V call is TRBV5-1, the J call TRBJ1-2; no definite D call. Germline values: CDR1 SGHRS, CDR2 YFSETQ. The CDR3 loop spans 13 amino acids. V dropped 0 bases and J dropped 6 bases, with 9 bases sitting between them. CDR3 coding DNA: TGCGCCAGCAGCTTGGCCGAAGCAGATGGCTACACCTTC. Residues: CASSLAEADGYTF.

The count of this clone is one. The chain joins TRBV2 to TRBJ2-1; no definite D call. Germline V gene data show CDR1 as SNHLY and CDR2 as FYNNEI. Trimming shortened V by 5 bases and J by 2 bases, and 7 bases separated the two germline ends. The CDR3 sequence is 13 residues long. The CDR3 DNA reads as TGTGCCAGCAGTTCAGGAGCCTACAATGAGCAGTTCTTC. Translation gives CASSSGAYNEQFF.

Here the CDR3 DNA reads TGTGCCAGCAGCGCGAGACTTAAGGGTTCAGATACGCAGTATTTT. It encodes CASSARLKGSDTQYF. V gene TRBV5-8 combines with J gene TRBJ2-3; D uncertain. The V and J ends lost 4 bases and 4 bases respectively, with 16 bases between them. Germline CDR1 and CDR2: SGHTS and YDEGEE. CDR3 length equals 15 residues. The full variable domain, rest sourced from reference TRBV5-8 and TRBJ2-3, is EAGVTQSPTHLIKTRGQQATLRCSPISGHTSVYWYQQALGLGLQFLLWYDEGEERNRGNFPPRFSGRQFPNYSSELNVNALELEDSALYLCASSARLKGSDTQYFGPGTRLTVL.

This rearrangement joins TRBV7-8 to TRBJ1-3; D gene ambiguous. CDR1 and CDR2 from the germline V gene are SGHVS and FQNEAQ. The CDR3 is made up of 14 amino acids. Trimming removed 5 bases from V and 5 bases from J, with 13 bases in between. The CDR3 DNA sequence: TGTGCCAGCAGCGCAGTGAGTGCGCGAAACACCATATATTTT. Protein sequence: CASSAVSARNTIYF.

In this sample, this clone turned up once. The chain uses TRBV6-6 and TRBJ2-5; TRBD2 aligns across 10 bases. The CDR3 totals 16 residues. The germline V gene has CDR1 MNHNY and CDR2 SVGAGI (reference sequence). J was trimmed by 5 bases and V by 2 bases; bases with no gene match: 8. Here the CDR3 reads CASSYPSGRSGETQYF. Here the CDR3 DNA reads TGTGCCAGCAGTTACCCTAGCGGGAGATCGGGGGAGACCCAGTACTTC.